What follows are 22 T cell receptor beta chains derived from one specimen sequenced in a study of CD8+ T cells in alopecia areata. RNA was isolated and reverse transcribed to cDNA, the sequencing template. Assay used: immunoSEQ multiplex PCR; TCRdb lists only in-frame clones, some missing. Among approximately 90,000 clones, approximately 70% were seen once, and the ten largest hold roughly a sixth. Treatment indicated: oral pan-JAK inhibitor, 5-10 mg twice daily. Sequences were derived from CD8+ T cells sorted from blood, sampled at week 44, from a patient treated with tofacitinib. These receptors came from a human donor with alopecia areata.

The chain employs TRBV14 and TRBJ1-2, with no clear D. V dropped 4 bases and J dropped 4 bases, with 10 bases sitting between them. Germline lookup yields CDR1 SGHDN and CDR2 FVKESK. CDR3 length: 13 amino acids. As DNA, the CDR3 is TGTGCCAGCAGCCCTCGCGGGTTCTATGGCTACACCTTC. Protein sequence: CASSPRGFYGYTF.

This clone qualifies as medium-sized (0.01 to 0.1%). This chain links TRBV2 with TRBJ2-5; 8 nucleotides line up with TRBD2. Germline V lookup: CDR1 SNHLY, CDR2 FYNNEI. V shed 7 bases, J shed 5 bases, and the junction held 3 bases outside the gene matches. The CDR3 runs 12 residues. In nucleotides, the CDR3 is TGTGCCAGCACGCGGGGGGAGGAGACCCAGTACTTC. Its protein is CASTRGEETQYF. The full variable domain, with the rest looked up from reference TRBV2 and TRBJ2-5, is EPEVTQTPSHQVTQMGQEVILRCVPISNHLYFYWYRQILGQKVEFLVSFYNNEISEKSEIFDDQFSVERPDGSNFTLKIRSTKLEDSAMYFCASTRGEETQYFGPGTRLLVL.

The chain is built from TRBV4-3 and TRBJ1-6; D remains ambiguous. CDR1 is LGHNA and CDR2 is YSLEER in the germline V gene. This CDR3 has 17 residues. Trimming took off 0 bases at V and 0 bases at J, with 9 bases between the two ends. CDR3 coding DNA: TGCGCCAGCAGCCAAGAGTTTGCTGGCTCCTATAATTCACCCCTCCACTTT. Amino acids: CASSQEFAGSYNSPLHF.

The rearrangement uses TRBV6-1 and TRBJ2-3; D gene ambiguous. From germline, CDR1 is MNHNS and CDR2 SASEGT. V lost 9 bases to trimming and J lost 5 bases, with 6 bases between them. The CDR3 contains 10 residues. The CDR3 protein is CASCEDTQYF. The CDR3 DNA reads as TGTGCCAGTTGTGAAGATACGCAGTATTTT.

The chain couples TRBV5-1 to TRBJ2-1, with 10 nucleotides matching TRBD1. Germline CDR1 and CDR2: SGHRS and YFSETQ. The CDR3 spans 16 residues. V shed 4 bases, J shed 7 bases, and the junction held 11 bases outside the gene matches. The CDR3 here is CASSKTGTGVGNEQFF. The CDR3 DNA is TGCGCCAGCAGCAAAACCGGGACAGGGGTCGGGAATGAGCAGTTCTTC.

The chain carries TRBV30 and TRBJ1-1; no clear D gene. Between the trimmed V and J ends, which lost 4 bases and 0 bases, there was a span of 6 bases. Germline V CDR1 and CDR2: GTSNPN, SVGIG (reference sequence). The CDR3 is 12 residues long. CDR3 sequence (DNA): TGTGCCTGGAATGGGTTGAACACTGAAGCTTTCTTT. It yields the protein CAWNGLNTEAFF.

The sample holds a few counts of this clone. This chain links TRBV7-9 with TRBJ1-2; D might be TRBD1 (6 bases). Germline lookup yields CDR1 SEHNR and CDR2 FQNEAQ (reference sequence). Trimming removed 1 base from V and 6 bases from J, with 12 bases in between. The length of the CDR3 is 14 residues. CDR3 DNA: TGTGCCAGCAGCTTAGAGGACAGAGACAATGGCTACACCTTC. Amino acid sequence: CASSLEDRDNGYTF.

This chain connects TRBV27 to TRBJ2-7; the D gene is possibly TRBD1 (5 bases). The CDR3 sequence is 14 residues long. V was shortened by 3 bases and J by 2 bases, with 11 bases between the two germline ends. The germline gives CDR1 MNHEY, CDR2 SMNVEV (reference sequence). The CDR3 DNA is TGTGCCAGCAGTTTGACAGTAAATGCCTACGAGCAGTACTTC. Protein sequence: CASSLTVNAYEQYF.

This clone was picked up one time. The J gene is TRBJ1-2, the V gene TRBV29-1, with D possibly being TRBD1 (5 bases). The germline V gene encodes CDR1 SQVTM and CDR2 ANQGSEA. Trimming shortened V by 0 bases and J by 3 bases, and 8 bases separated the two germline ends. The CDR3 extends over 13 amino acids. The CDR3 loop is CSVEERQYYGYTF. The CDR3 bases are TGCAGCGTTGAAGAGCGACAGTACTATGGCTACACCTTC.

V is TRBV19 and J is TRBJ2-1, with 8 bases lining up with TRBD1. The ends lost 10 bases at V and 2 bases at J; junction bases unmatched: 4. The length of the CDR3 is 13 residues. Germline V CDR1 and CDR2: LNHDA, SQIVND (reference sequence). In DNA, the CDR3 is TGTGCCACGAGGGACAGGACCTACAATGAGCAGTTCTTC. Translated: CATRDRTYNEQFF.

This chain links TRBV15 with TRBJ2-7; 8 bases agree with TRBD1. This CDR3 comprises 15 residues. The germline CDR1 and CDR2 sequences are LNHNV and YYDKDF (reference sequence). The junction had 6 bases not matched to a gene; V was cut back by 1 base and J by 4 bases. The CDR3, as DNA: TGTGCCACCAGCAGAGTCGGGACAGGTCATTACGAGCAGTACTTC. Amino acids: CATSRVGTGHYEQYF. Supplemented by reference TRBV15 and TRBJ2-7, the full variable domain reads DAMVIQNPRYQVTQFGKPVTLSCSQTLNHNVMYWYQQKSSQAPKLLFHYYDKDFNNEADTPDNFQSRRPNTSFCFLDIRSPGLGDTAMYLCATSRVGTGHYEQYFGPGTRLTVT.

The V call is TRBV30, the J call TRBJ1-1; D is unresolved. The CDR3 runs to 13 residues. CDR1 is GTSNPN, CDR2 SVGIG, per germline (reference sequence). The ends were cut back, 0 bases at V and 1 base at J, with 6 bases in the middle. CDR3 nucleotides: TGTGCCTGGAGTGTACTAAAGAACACTGAAGCTTTCTTT. Translating gives CAWSVLKNTEAFF.

This clone is medium-sized by share. The chain uses TRBV14 and TRBJ1-1; D uncertain. Germline assignment: CDR1 SGHDN and CDR2 FVKESK. V lost 4 bases and J lost 10, with 13 bases in between. The CDR3 sequence is 12 residues long. For the CDR3, the DNA is TGTGCCAGCAGCCCCTATGGTACGAGAGCTTTCTTT. This encodes CASSPYGTRAFF.

The genes are TRBV15 and TRBJ2-6; D is undetermined. V was cut by 5 bases and J by 0 bases, with 8 bases left in between. The CDR3 consists of 15 residues. The germline V gene encodes CDR1 LNHNV and CDR2 YYDKDF (reference sequence). The CDR3 DNA reads as TGTGCCACCAGCTCACAGCTCTCTGGGGCCAACGTCCTGACTTTC. Amino acids: CATSSQLSGANVLTF.

This clone appeared a single time. The gene calls are TRBV12-5 and TRBJ2-2, with TRBD2 as a possible D gene (5 bases). The CDR3 extends over 15 amino acids. Per germline, CDR1 LGHNT and CDR2 FRNRAP. The V and J ends lost 2 bases and 3 bases respectively, with 10 bases between them. CDR3 nucleotide sequence: TGTGCTAGTGGTTTGACAGCGGTCGACACCGGGGAGCTGTTTTTT. Amino acid sequence: CASGLTAVDTGELFF.

The chain combines TRBV13 with TRBJ2-1; TRBD2 agrees at 9 bases. Unmatched junction bases numbered 21, after V lost 5 bases and J lost 7 bases. This CDR3 contains 19 residues. The germline V gene encodes CDR1 PRHDT and CDR2 FYEKMQ (reference sequence). The CDR3 nucleotides read TGTGCCAGCAGCCATGGCCGTGAAAATAGCGGGGGCGAAAGGAATGAGCAGTTCTTC. Translated: CASSHGRENSGGERNEQFF.

The chain uses TRBV5-6 and TRBJ1-1, with TRBD1 as a possible D gene (5 bases). This CDR3 comprises 13 residues. The germline gives CDR1 SGHDT, CDR2 YYEEEE. The V end lost 1 base, the J end lost 7 bases, and 11 bases lay between the germline ends. The DNA of the CDR3 is TGTGCCAGCAGCTTGTTGGCCAGGGATGAAGCTTTCTTT. Amino acids: CASSLLARDEAFF.

The V gene is TRBV30, the J gene TRBJ2-1, with 9 bases identical to TRBD2. V shed 1 base and J 1 base; nucleotides not matched to a gene: 5. There are 16 residues in the CDR3. CDR1 and CDR2 (germline): GTSNPN, SVGIG (reference sequence). The CDR3 sequence: CAWSERGAPSYNEQFF. For the CDR3, the DNA is TGTGCCTGGAGTGAGCGGGGGGCCCCTTCCTACAATGAGCAGTTCTTC. The whole variable domain, filled in from reference TRBV30 and TRBJ2-1, reads SQTIHQWPATLVQPVGSPLSLECTVEGTSNPNLYWYRQAAGRGLQLLFYSVGIGQISSEVPQNLSASRPQDRQFILSSKKLLLSDSGFYLCAWSERGAPSYNEQFFGPGTRLTVL.

This clone was observed a handful of times. V usage is TRBV9 and J usage is TRBJ2-7; maybe TRBD2 (5 bases). CDR3 length equals 14 residues. V was clipped by 4 bases and J by 5 bases, with 16 bases between them. Germline-derived CDR1 and CDR2 are SGDLS and YYNGEE. CDR3 coding DNA: TGTGCCAGCAGCTTAGGACTCCTAGTCGACGAGCAGTACTTC. Its translation is CASSLGLLVDEQYF.

V usage is TRBV19 and J usage is TRBJ1-2; 8 bases fit TRBD1. In germline, CDR1 is LNHDA, CDR2 SQIVND (reference sequence). V was clipped by 5 bases and J by 3 bases; unmatched bases: 5. CDR3 length: 14 amino acids. The CDR3 sequence: CASSPGQGDYGYTF. CDR3 DNA: TGTGCCAGTAGTCCCGGACAGGGCGACTATGGCTACACCTTC.

The rearrangement links TRBV4-2 to TRBJ1-1, with D uncertain. Trimming removed 0 bases at V and 3 bases at J, with 11 bases between. The CDR3 has 15 amino acids. CDR1 is LGHNA and CDR2 is YNFKEQ in the germline V gene. The CDR3 DNA is TGTGCCAGCAGCCAAGAACGCTTACGTTACACTGAAGCTTTCTTT. It translates to CASSQERLRYTEAFF.

This clone was detected a few times. The V gene is TRBV14, the J gene TRBJ2-3; 12 positions agree with TRBD1. Germline-derived CDR1 and CDR2 are SGHDN and FVKESK. This CDR3 has 17 residues. Trimming removed 2 bases from V and 3 bases from J; junction bases left unmatched: 6. The CDR3 nucleotides are TGTGCCAGCAGCCAAATCCGGGACAGGGGGCTAACAGATACGCAGTATTTT. It yields the protein CASSQIRDRGLTDTQYF.